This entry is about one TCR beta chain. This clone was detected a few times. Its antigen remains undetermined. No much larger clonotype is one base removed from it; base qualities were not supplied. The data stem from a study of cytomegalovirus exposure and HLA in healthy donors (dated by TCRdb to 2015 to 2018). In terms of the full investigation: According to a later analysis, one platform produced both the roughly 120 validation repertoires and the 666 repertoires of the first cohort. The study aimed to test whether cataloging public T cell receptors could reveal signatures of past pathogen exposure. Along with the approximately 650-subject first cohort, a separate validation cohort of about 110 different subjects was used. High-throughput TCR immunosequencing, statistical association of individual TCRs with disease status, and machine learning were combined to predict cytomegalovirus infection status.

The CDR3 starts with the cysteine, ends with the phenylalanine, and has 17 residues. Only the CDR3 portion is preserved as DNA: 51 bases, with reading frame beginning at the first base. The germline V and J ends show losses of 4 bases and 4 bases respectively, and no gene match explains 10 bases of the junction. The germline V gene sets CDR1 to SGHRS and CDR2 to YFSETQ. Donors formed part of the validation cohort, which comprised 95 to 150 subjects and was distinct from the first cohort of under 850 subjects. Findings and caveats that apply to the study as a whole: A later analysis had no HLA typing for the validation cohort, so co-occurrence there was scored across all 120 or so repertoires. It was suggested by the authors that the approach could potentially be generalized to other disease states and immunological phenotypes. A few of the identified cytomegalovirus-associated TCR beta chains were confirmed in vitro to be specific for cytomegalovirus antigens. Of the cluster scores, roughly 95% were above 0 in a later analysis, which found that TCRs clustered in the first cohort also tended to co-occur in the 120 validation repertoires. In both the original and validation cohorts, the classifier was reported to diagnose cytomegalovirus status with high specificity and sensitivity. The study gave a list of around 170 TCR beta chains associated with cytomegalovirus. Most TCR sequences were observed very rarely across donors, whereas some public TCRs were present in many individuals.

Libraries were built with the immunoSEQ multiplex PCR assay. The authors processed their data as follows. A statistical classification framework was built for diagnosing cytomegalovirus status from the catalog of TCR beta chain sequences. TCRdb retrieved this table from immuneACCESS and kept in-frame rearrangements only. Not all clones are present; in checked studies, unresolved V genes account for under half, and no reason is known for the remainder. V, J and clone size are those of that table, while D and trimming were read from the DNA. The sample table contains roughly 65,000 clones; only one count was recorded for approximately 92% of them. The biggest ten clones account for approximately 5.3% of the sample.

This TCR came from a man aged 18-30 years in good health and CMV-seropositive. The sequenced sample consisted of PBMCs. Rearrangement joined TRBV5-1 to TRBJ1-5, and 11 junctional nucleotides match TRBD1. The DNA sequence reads TGCGCCAGCAGCCCCTACCCCGGACAGGGGGCGAATCAGCCCCAGCATTTT. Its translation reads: CASSPYPGQGANQPQHF. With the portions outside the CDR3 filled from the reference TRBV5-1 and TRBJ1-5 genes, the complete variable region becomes KAGVTQTPRYLIKTRGQQVTLSCSPISGHRSVSWYQQTPGQGLQFLFEYFSETQRNKGNFPGRFSGRQFSNSRSEMNVSTLELGDSALYLCASSPYPGQGANQPQHFGDGTRLSIL.